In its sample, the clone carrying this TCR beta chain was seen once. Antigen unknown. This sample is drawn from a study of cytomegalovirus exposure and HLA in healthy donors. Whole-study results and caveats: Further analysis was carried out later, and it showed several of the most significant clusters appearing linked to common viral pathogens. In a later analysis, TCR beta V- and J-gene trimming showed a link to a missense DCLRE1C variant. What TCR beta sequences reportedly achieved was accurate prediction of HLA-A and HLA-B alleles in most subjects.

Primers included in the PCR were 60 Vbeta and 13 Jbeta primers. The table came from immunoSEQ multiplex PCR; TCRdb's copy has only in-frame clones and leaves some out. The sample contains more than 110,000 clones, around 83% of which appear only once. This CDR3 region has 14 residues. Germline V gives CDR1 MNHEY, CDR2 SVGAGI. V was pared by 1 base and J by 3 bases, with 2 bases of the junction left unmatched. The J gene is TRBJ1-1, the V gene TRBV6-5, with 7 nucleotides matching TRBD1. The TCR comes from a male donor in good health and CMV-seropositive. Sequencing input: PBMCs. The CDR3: CASSYYDRDTEAFF. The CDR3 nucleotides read TGTGCCAGCAGTTACTACGACAGGGACACTGAAGCTTTCTTT.